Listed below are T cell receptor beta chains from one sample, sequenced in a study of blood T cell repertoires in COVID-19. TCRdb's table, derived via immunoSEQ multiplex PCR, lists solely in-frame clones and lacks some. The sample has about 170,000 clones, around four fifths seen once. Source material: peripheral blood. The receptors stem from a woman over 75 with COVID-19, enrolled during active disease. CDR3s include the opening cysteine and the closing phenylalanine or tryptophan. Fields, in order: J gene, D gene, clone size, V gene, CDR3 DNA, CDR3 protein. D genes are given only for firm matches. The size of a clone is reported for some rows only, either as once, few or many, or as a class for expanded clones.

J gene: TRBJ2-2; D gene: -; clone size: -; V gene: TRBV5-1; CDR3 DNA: TGCGCCAGCAGCTTGGAGCCAGGAAGGACCGGGGAGCTGTTTTTT; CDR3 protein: CASSLEPGRTGELFF
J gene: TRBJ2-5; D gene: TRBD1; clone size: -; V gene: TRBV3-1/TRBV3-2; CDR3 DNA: TGTGCCAGCAGCCAACTGACAGGGAAGGGTGAGACCCAGTACTTC; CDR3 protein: CASSQLTGKGETQYF
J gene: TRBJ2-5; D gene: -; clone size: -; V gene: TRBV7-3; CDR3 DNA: TGTGCCAGCAGCCCCGGAGCCCAAGAGACCCAGTACTTC; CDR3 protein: CASSPGAQETQYF
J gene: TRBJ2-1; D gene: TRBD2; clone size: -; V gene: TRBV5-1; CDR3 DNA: TGCGCCAGCAGCGCTCTTCCGGGACTAGCGGCGAGCTCCTACAATGAGCAGTTCTTC; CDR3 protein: CASSALPGLAASSYNEQFF
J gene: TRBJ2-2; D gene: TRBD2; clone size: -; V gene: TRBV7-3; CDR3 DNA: TGTGCCAGCAGCTTGACTAGCGGGAAGGGCGGGGAGCTGTTTTTT; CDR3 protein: CASSLTSGKGGELFF
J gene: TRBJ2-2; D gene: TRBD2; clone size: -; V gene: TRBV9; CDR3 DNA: TGTGCCAGCAGCGTCGGGGGGGCCTTGTTTACCGGGGAGCTGTTTTTT; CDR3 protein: CASSVGGALFTGELFF
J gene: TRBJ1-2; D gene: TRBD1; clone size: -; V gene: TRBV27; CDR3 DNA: TGTGCCAGCAGTTTACGACAGGGGGTTGGCTATGGCTACACCTTC; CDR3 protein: CASSLRQGVGYGYTF
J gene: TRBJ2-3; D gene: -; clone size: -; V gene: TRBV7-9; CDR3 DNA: TGTGCCAGCAGCTTCTGGACTAGCACAGATACGCAGTATTTT; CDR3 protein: CASSFWTSTDTQYF
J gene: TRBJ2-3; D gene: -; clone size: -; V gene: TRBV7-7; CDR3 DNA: TGTGCTAGCAGCTCCAAGGAGGGGGCGACAGATACGCAGTATTTT; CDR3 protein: CASSSKEGATDTQYF
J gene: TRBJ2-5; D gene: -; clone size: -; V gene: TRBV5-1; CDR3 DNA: TGCGCCAGCAGCTTTTCGGAGGCCCGGGAGACCCAGTACTTC; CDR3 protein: CASSFSEARETQYF
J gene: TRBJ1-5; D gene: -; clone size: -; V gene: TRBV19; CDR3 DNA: TGTGCCAGTACTTTCGCGGTTGTCAGCAATCAGCCCCAGCATTTT; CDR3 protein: CASTFAVVSNQPQHF
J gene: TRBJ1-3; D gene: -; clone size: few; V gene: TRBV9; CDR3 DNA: TGTGCCAGCAGCGTGACGCAGGGTTTGGCGTCTGGAAACACCATATATTTT; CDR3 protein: CASSVTQGLASGNTIYF
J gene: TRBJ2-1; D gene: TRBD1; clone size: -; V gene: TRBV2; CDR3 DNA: TGTGCCAGCAGTGAAGCGCTTCTGGGACAGGGTCTACACAATGAGCAGTTCTTC; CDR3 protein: CASSEALLGQGLHNEQFF
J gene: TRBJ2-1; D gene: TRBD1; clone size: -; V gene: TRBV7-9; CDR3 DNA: TGTGCCAGCAGCTTAGCGTGGGGGACAGTAGATGAGCAGTTCTTC; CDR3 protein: CASSLAWGTVDEQFF
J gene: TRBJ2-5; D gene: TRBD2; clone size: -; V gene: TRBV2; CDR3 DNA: TGTGCCATCACGGGGGGGCCGGAGACCCAGTACTTC; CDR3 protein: CAITGGPETQYF
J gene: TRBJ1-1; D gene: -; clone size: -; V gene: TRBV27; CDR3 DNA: TGTGCCAGCAGTTCCGGCGGGGGAAACACTGAAGCTTTCTTT; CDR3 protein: CASSSGGGNTEAFF
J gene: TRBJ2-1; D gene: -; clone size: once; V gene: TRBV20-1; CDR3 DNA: TGCAGTGCTAGTCCCAGCTCCTACAATGAGCAGTTCTTC; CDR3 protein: CSASPSSYNEQFF
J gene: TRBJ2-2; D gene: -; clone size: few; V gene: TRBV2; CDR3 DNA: TGTGCCAGCAGTATCGACAGCGGGGAGCTGTTTTTT; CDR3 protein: CASSIDSGELFF
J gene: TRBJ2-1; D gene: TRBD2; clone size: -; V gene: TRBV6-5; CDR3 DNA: TGTGCCAGCAGGTTGACTAGCGGGTCTTACAATGAGCAGTTCTTC; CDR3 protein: CASRLTSGSYNEQFF
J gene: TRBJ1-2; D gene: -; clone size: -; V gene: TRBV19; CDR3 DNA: TGTGCCAGTAGTCTGAAGACAGCTCTCTATGGCTACACCTTC; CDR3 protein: CASSLKTALYGYTF
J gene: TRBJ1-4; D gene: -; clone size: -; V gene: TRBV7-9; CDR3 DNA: TGTGCCAGCAGCCCCCCGGAGGGGAGACTGTTTTTT; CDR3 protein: CASSPPEGRLFF
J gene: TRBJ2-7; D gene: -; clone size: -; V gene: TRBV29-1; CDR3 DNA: TGCAGCGTTGAACTACAGAAAGCGGACGAGCAGTACTTC; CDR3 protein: CSVELQKADEQYF
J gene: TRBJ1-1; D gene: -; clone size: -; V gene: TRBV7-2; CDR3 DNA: TGTGCCAGCAGCTCCAGTATGAACACTGAAGCTTTCTTT; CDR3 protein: CASSSSMNTEAFF
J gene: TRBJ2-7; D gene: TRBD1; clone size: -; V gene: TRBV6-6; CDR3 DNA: TGTGCCAGCAGTACCACAGGGGGGTCACGCGAGCAGTACTTC; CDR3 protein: CASSTTGGSREQYF
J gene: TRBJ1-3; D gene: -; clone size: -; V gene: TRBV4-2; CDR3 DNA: TGTGCCAGCAGCCAAGAGGGGCAGCTCTCTGGAAACACCATATATTTT; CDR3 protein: CASSQEGQLSGNTIYF
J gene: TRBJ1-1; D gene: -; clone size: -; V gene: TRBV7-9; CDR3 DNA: TGTGCCAGCAGCTTGAGGGACACCTTCACTGAAGCTTTCTTT; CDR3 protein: CASSLRDTFTEAFF
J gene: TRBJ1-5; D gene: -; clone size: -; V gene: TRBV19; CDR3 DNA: TGTGCCAGTAGTGGAGCGACCGGGCCCCAGCATTTT; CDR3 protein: CASSGATGPQHF
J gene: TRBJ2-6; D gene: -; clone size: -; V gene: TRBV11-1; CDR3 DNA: TGTGCCAGCCTCAGGCCTGGGGCCAACGTCCTGACTTTC; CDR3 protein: CASLRPGANVLTF
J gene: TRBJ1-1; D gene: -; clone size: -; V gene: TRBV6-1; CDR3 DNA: TGTGCCAGCAGTGAAGGTGCAGGTAGGACTGAAGCTTTCTTT; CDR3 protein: CASSEGAGRTEAFF
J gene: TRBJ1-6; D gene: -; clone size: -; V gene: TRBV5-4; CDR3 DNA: TGTGCCAGCAGCTTGCAGGATTCACCCCTCCACTTT; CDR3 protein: CASSLQDSPLHF
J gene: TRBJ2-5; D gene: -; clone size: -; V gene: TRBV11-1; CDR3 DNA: TGTGCCAGCAGCGCTAGAGCGGCGAGGGACCAAGAGACCCAGTACTTC; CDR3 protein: CASSARAARDQETQYF
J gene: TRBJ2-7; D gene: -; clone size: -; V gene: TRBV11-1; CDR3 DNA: TGTGCCAGCGGCGGCGACCATTCCTACGAGCAGTACTTC; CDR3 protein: CASGGDHSYEQYF
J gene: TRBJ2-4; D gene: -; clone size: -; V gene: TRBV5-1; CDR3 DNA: TGCGCCAGCAGCTTGGGGTACGGAAACATTCAGTACTTC; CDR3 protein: CASSLGYGNIQYF
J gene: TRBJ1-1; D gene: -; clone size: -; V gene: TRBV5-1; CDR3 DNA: TGCGCCAGCAGCTTGGAGCGCGCCCTGAACACTGAAGCTTTCTTT; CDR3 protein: CASSLERALNTEAFF
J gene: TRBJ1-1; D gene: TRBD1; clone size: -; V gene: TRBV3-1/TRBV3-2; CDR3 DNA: TGTGCCAGCAGCCAGAAGACAGGGATAACTGAAGCTTTCTTT; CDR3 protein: CASSQKTGITEAFF
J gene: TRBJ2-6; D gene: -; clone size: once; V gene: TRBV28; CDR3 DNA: TGTGCCAGCAGAGAGTCTGAGGGCGCGGATGGGGCCAACGTCCTGACTTTC; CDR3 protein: CASRESEGADGANVLTF
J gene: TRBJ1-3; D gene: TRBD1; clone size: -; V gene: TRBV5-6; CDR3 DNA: TGTGCCAGCCGCCAGGGGACAGAGTCTGGAAACACCATATATTTT; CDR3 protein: CASRQGTESGNTIYF
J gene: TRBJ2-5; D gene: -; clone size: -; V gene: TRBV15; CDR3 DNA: TGTGCCACCAGCCTTAAGGGGGGCAGGGAGGGCCAGTACTTC; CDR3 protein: CATSLKGGREGQYF
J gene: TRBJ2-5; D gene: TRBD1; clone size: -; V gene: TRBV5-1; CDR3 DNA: TGCGCCAGCAGCTCAGGGACAGTACAAGAGACCCAGTACTTC; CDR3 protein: CASSSGTVQETQYF
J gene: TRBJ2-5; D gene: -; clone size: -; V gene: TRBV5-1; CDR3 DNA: TGCGCCAGCACGATAGGGGCCGGCCCAGAGACCCAGTACTTC; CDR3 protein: CASTIGAGPETQYF
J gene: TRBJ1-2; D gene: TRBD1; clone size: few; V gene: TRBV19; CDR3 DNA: TGTGCCAGTAGTATAGGGGACAGCTCTAAGTATGGCTACACCTTC; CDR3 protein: CASSIGDSSKYGYTF
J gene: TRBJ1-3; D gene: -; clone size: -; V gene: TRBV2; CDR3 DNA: TGTGCCAGCAGTGAATGGGCAGGCTCTGGAAACACCATATATTTT; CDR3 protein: CASSEWAGSGNTIYF
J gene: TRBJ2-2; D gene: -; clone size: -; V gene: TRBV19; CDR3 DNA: TGTGCCAGTAGTCTAGGGAGTGGGGAGCTGTTTTTT; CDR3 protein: CASSLGSGELFF
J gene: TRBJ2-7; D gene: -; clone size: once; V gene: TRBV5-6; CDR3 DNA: TGTGCCAGCAGCTTGGGATCAGGGGCCTACGAGCAGTACTTC; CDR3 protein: CASSLGSGAYEQYF
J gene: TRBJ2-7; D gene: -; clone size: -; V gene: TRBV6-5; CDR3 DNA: TGTGCCAGCAGTTACGCTTCAGGTACCTACGAGCAGTACTTC; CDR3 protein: CASSYASGTYEQYF
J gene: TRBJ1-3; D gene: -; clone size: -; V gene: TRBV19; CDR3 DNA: TGTGCCACCCGGGAATCTGGAAACACCATATATTTT; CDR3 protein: CATRESGNTIYF
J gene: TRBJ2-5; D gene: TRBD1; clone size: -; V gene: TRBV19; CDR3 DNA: TGTGCCAGTAGTCACCCCGGGACAGGGAGAACCCAGTACTTC; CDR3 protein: CASSHPGTGRTQYF
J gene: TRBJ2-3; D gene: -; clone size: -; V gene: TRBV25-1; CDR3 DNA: TGTGCCAGTACGGACGGGGCAGATACGCAGTATTTT; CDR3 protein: CASTDGADTQYF
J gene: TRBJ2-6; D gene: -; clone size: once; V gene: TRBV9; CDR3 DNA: TGTGCCAGCAGCGTATCAGGGGCTGGGGCCAACGTCCTGACTTTC; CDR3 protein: CASSVSGAGANVLTF
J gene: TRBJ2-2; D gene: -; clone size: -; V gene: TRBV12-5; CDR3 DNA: TGTGCTAGTGGTTTGGGGGGGCCGACCACCGGGGAGCTGTTTTTT; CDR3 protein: CASGLGGPTTGELFF
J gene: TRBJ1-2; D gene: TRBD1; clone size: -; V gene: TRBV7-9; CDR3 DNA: TGTGCCAGCAGGCCCACAGGGGGCAATGGCTACACCTTC; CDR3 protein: CASRPTGGNGYTF
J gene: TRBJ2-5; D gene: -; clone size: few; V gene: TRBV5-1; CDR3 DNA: TGCGCCAGCAGCAGAGGGGGTTCCGCAGAGACCCAGTACTTC; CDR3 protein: CASSRGGSAETQYF
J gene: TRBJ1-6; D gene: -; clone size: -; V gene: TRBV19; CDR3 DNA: TGTGCCAGTAGTGTCGGGAGGCAGCGGGCCGTACCCCTCCACTTT; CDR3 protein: CASSVGRQRAVPLHF
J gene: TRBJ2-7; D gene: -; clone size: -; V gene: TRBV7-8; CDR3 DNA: TGTGCCAGCAGCTTCTTGGCGGGCTCCTACGAGCAGTACTTC; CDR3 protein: CASSFLAGSYEQYF
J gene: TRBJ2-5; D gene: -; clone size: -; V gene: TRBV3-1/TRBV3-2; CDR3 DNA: TGTGCCAGCAGCCTGGACCCGGGGGAGACCCAGTACTTC; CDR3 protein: CASSLDPGETQYF
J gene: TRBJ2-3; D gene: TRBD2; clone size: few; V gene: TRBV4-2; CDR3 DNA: TGTGCCAGCAGCCTGGGATCGACTAGCGGTACAGATACGCAGTATTTT; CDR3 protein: CASSLGSTSGTDTQYF
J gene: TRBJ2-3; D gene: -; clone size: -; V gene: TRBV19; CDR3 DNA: TGTGCCAGTAGTATCCACAGGGAAAGGGCCGGGCCCACCACTACAGATACGCAGTATTTT; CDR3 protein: CASSIHRERAGPTTTDTQYF